The 3 T cell receptor beta chains in this list originate from one sample, sequenced in a study of blood T cells in healthy people across ages. PCR was performed a second time for about 7 to 12 cycles using a sample-barcoded 5' primer and a J-beta primer mix. TCRdb independently ran MiXCR on the 5' RACE reads; one entry per CDR3 protein. The sample includes approximately 820,000 distinct CDR3 sequences, around 45% of them seen just once. Sequenced material: blood. The receptor source for this set is a man in his 60s in good health.

The chain carries TRBV4-3 and TRBJ2-6; perhaps TRBD2 as D (5 bases). The CDR3 has 16 residues. Germline CDR1 LGHNA, CDR2 YSLEER. Trimming left V 1 base short and J 4 bases short, with 11 bases between. The CDR3 protein is CASSQGASGGANVLTF. CDR3 bases: TGCGCCAGCAGCCAAGGGGCCTCGGGGGGGGCCAACGTCCTGACTTTC.

This clonotype has a handful of counts. The CDR3 nucleotides read TGCGCCAGCAGCCAAGATTGGAGTATAACAGGGGGCGCTGAGCAGTTCTTC. It translates to CASSQDWSITGGAEQFF. The V and J genes are TRBV4-3 and TRBJ2-1, with TRBD1 identical over 9 bases. The CDR3 runs 17 residues. From germline, CDR1 is LGHNA and CDR2 YSLEER. V lost 0 bases, J lost 9 bases, and 12 bases stayed unmatched.

The chain links TRBV10-3 to TRBJ2-5, with 10 bases aligning to TRBD2. The CDR3 is made up of 16 amino acids. Germline V gene sequence: CDR1 ENHRY, CDR2 SYGVKD. With V trimmed by 6 bases and J by 11 bases, 18 bases remained unmatched. In DNA form, the CDR3 reads TGTGCCATCAGCGACCCCTATAGCGGGGGGAACAATGAGCAGTACTTC. This codes for CAISDPYSGGNNEQYF.